These 10 T cell receptor beta chains originate from one sample sequenced in a study of blood T cell repertoires in COVID-19 (dated by TCRdb to the early 2020s). Libraries were built with the immunoSEQ multiplex PCR assay. TCRdb provides this immuneACCESS table in a form limited to in-frame rearrangements. Some clones are lacking; in checked studies, under half of them reflect an unresolved V gene, and why the rest are absent is not known. In this sample the table shows 140,000 to 150,000 clones, approximately 80% of which occur a single time. The top ten constitute approximately 2.7% of the sample. Sequenced sample: peripheral blood. The origin of the receptors is a middle-aged woman with active or convalescent COVID-19.

The V and J genes are TRBV29-1 and TRBJ2-7; 8 bases line up with TRBD1. Trimming took 7 bases from V and 6 from J; bases not matched to a gene: 14. The germline gives CDR1 SQVTM, CDR2 ANQGSEA. The CDR3 loop spans 14 amino acids. The CDR3 DNA follows: TGCAGCGGTGGCGTGGCTGGACAGGGCGGCGAGCAGTACTTC. It encodes CSGGVAGQGGEQYF.

The V call is TRBV18, the J call TRBJ1-1; 9 positions agree with TRBD1. Germline CDR1 KGHSH, CDR2 LQKENI. The CDR3 is made up of 13 amino acids. V gave up 6 bases and J gave up 4 bases; unmatched junction bases: 3. CDR3: CASSRQGGTEAFF. The CDR3 nucleotides read TGTGCCAGCTCCCGACAGGGGGGCACTGAAGCTTTCTTT.

V and J are TRBV27 and TRBJ1-1; a weak D match, TRBD1 (5 bases). Germline CDR1 and CDR2: MNHEY and SMNVEV (reference sequence). Trimming pared 4 bases from V and 13 bases from J, leaving 19 bases between. CDR3 size: 13 residues. This CDR3 reads CASSWGTNLPGFF. Written as DNA, the CDR3 is TGTGCCAGCAGTTGGGGGACTAATCTACCGGGTTTCTTT.

CDR3 region: CASSSARLAGGRGTEQFF. The CDR3 DNA reads TGTGCCAGCAGCTCAGCCCGACTAGCGGGGGGCCGCGGGACTGAGCAGTTCTTC. The chain couples TRBV7-2 to TRBJ2-1; 13 bases fit TRBD2. Per germline, CDR1 SGHTA and CDR2 FQGNSA. V dropped 4 bases and J dropped 9; count of bases not matched to a gene: 15. The CDR3 contains 18 residues. Looking up the rest from reference TRBV7-2 and TRBJ2-1 gives the full variable domain: GAGVSQSPSNKVTEKGKDVELRCDPISGHTALYWYRQSLGQGLEFLIYFQGNSAPDKSGLPSDRFSAERTGGSVSTLTIQRTQQEDSAVYLCASSSARLAGGRGTEQFFGPGTRLTVL.

V gene TRBV5-1 combines with J gene TRBJ1-6, with TRBD1 matching 7 bases. Germline CDR1 SGHRS, CDR2 YFSETQ. With 0 bases clipped from V and 7 bases from J, the junction kept 4 bases outside the gene matches. The length of the CDR3 is 15 residues. CDR3 bases: TGCGCCAGCAGCTTGGGGGGACAGAGAAATTCACCCCTCCACTTT. It encodes CASSLGGQRNSPLHF.

V usage is TRBV28 and J usage is TRBJ2-7, with D tentatively TRBD1 (5 bases). The CDR3 has 12 amino acids. V lost 5 bases and J 3 bases, leaving 8 bases between the germline ends. Germline assignment: CDR1 MDHEN and CDR2 SYDVKM. The CDR3 sequence is CASSPDSYEQYF. Written as DNA, the CDR3 is TGTGCCAGCAGTCCCGACAGCTACGAGCAGTACTTC.

V is TRBV5-4 and J is TRBJ2-1; 9 bases align to TRBD2. Unmatched junction bases numbered 9, after V lost 4 bases and J lost 4 bases. The germline V gene encodes CDR1 SGHNT and CDR2 YYREEE (reference sequence). CDR3 length equals 16 residues. The CDR3 spells CASSPGAGGIYNEQFF. The CDR3 DNA sequence: TGTGCCAGCAGCCCGGGGGCGGGGGGGATTTACAATGAGCAGTTCTTC.

This chain joins TRBV5-4 and TRBJ1-1, with TRBD1 matching 7 bases. Germline CDR1 is SGHNT and CDR2 is YYREEE (reference sequence). The V gene end was trimmed by 7 bases and the J gene end by 2 bases; junction bases not matched to a gene: 8. This CDR3 comprises 14 residues. This chain's CDR3 is CASSPSGGNTEAFF. The CDR3 DNA sequence: TGTGCCAGCTCCCCATCAGGGGGAAACACTGAAGCTTTCTTT.

This rearrangement joins TRBV19 to TRBJ1-5; 8 positions agree with TRBD1. The CDR3 is 19 residues long. Per the germline V gene, CDR1 is LNHDA and CDR2 is SQIVND (reference sequence). Losses at the gene ends were 4 bases for V and 1 base for J; bases not matched to a gene: 15. This CDR3 is CASSKRGSTDRVSNQPQHF. The DNA of the CDR3 is TGTGCCAGTAGTAAAAGGGGATCTACGGACAGGGTAAGCAATCAGCCCCAGCATTTT.

The CDR3, as DNA: TGTGCCAGCTCAACAGGGGGCTTAGGCGAGCAGTACTTC. Protein: CASSTGGLGEQYF. The chain joins TRBV18 to TRBJ2-7, with 9 positions matching TRBD1. The CDR3 runs to 13 residues. J was trimmed by 6 bases and V by 5 bases; bases with no gene match: 5. The germline V gene encodes CDR1 KGHSH and CDR2 LQKENI.